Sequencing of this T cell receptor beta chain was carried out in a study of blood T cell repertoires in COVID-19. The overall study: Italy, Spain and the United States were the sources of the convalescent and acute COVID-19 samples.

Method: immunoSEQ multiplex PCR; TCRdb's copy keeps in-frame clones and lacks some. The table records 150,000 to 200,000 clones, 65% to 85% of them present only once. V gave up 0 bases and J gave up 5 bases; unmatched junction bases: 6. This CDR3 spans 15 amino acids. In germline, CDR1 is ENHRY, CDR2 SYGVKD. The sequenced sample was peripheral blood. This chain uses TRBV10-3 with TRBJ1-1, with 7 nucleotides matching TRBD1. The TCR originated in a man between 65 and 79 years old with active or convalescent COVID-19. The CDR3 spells CAISESGQLRTEAFF. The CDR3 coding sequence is TGTGCCATCAGTGAGTCGGGACAGCTAAGAACTGAAGCTTTCTTT.